This T cell receptor beta chain comes out of a study of shared clonotypes between healthy human individuals. Broader study findings: Among non-shared clonotypes, generation probabilities were lower than among those shared by all four donors.

Remarks on this clone: Its antigen is not identified.

This table comes from immunoSEQ multiplex PCR, and its TCRdb copy is limited to in-frame clones, with some not included. The sample has about 1.5 million clones, over 95% seen once; the top ten hold over 1%. The CDR3 covers 15 residues. CDR1 MDHEN and CDR2 SYDVKM come from the germline V gene. V was pared by 6 bases and J by 10 bases, with 16 bases of the junction left unmatched. The chain couples TRBV28 to TRBJ2-3; 7 bases are shared with TRBD1. This TCR was recovered from a man between 25 and 39 years old in good health. Specimen: naive CD4+ T cells sorted from blood. Subset noted: CD45RA+ positively selected. The CDR3 is CASRRDSLSFSAQYF. In DNA form, the CDR3 reads TGTGCCAGCAGACGGGACAGCCTGAGCTTTTCTGCGCAGTATTTT.